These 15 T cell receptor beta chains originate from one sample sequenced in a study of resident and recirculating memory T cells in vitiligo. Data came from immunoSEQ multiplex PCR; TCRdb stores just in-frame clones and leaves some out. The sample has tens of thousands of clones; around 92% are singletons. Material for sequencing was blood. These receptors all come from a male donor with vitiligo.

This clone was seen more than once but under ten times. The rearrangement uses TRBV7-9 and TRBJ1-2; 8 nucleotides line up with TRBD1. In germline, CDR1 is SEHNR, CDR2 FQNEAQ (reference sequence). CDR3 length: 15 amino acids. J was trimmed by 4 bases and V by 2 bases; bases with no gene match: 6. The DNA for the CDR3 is TGTGCCAGCAGCTTATTCTCAGGGGGCGGCTATGGCTACACCTTC. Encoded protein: CASSLFSGGGYGYTF.

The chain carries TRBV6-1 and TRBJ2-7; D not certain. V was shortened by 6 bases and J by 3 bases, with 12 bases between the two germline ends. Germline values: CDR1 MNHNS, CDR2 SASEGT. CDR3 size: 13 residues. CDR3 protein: CASRVTGSYEQYF. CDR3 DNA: TGTGCCAGCAGGGTAACCGGTAGCTACGAGCAGTACTTC.

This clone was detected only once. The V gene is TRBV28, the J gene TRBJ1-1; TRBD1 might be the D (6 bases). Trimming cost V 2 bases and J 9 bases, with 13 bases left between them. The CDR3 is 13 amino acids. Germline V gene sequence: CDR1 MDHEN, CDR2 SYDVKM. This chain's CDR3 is CASSLGTWGKAFF. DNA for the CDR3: TGTGCCAGCAGTTTAGGGACATGGGGAAAAGCTTTCTTT.

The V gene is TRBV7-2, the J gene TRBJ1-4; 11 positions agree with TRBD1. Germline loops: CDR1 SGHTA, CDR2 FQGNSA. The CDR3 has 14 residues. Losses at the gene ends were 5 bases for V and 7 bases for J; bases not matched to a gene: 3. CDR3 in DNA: TGTGCCAGCAGCCAGGGACAGGGGGGTGAAAAACTGTTTTTT. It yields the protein CASSQGQGGEKLFF.

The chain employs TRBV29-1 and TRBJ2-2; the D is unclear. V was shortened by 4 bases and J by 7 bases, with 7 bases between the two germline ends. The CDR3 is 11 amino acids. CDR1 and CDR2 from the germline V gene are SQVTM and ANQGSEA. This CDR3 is CSVATGGELFF. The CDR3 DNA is TGCAGCGTTGCTACTGGCGGGGAGCTGTTTTTT.

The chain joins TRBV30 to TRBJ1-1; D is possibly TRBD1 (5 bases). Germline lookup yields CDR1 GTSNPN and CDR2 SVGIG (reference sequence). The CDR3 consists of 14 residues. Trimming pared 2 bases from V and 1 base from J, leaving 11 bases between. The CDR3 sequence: CAWSKGRANTEAFF. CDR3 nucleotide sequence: TGTGCCTGGAGTAAGGGCAGGGCGAACACTGAAGCTTTCTTT. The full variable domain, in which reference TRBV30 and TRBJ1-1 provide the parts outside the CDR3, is SQTIHQWPATLVQPVGSPLSLECTVEGTSNPNLYWYRQAAGRGLQLLFYSVGIGQISSEVPQNLSASRPQDRQFILSSKKLLLSDSGFYLCAWSKGRANTEAFFGQGTRLTVV.

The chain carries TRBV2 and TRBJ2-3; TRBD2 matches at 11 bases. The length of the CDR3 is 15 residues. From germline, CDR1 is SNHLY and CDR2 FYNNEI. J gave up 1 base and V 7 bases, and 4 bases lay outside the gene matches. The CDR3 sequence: CASTGLAEGTDTQYF. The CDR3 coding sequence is TGTGCCAGCACGGGACTAGCGGAGGGCACAGATACGCAGTATTTT.

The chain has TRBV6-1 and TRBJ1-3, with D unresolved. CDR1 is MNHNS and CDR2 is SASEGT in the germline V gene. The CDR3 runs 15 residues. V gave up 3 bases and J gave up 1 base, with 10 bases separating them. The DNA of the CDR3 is TGTGCCAGCAGTGACGGACGGACTTCTGGAAACACCATATATTTT. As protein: CASSDGRTSGNTIYF.

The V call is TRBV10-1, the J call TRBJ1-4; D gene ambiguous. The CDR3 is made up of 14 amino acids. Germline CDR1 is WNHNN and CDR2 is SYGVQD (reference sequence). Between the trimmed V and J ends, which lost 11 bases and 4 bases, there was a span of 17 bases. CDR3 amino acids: CARFTGHSNEKLFF. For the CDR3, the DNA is TGCGCCCGTTTTACTGGGCACAGTAATGAAAAACTGTTTTTT.

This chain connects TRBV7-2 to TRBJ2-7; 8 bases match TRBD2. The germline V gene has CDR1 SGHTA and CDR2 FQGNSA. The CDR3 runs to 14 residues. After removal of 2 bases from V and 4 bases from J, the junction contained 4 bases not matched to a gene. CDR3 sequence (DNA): TGTGCCAGCAGCTTAACAAGCGGGAGTTACGAGCAGTACTTC. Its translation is CASSLTSGSYEQYF.

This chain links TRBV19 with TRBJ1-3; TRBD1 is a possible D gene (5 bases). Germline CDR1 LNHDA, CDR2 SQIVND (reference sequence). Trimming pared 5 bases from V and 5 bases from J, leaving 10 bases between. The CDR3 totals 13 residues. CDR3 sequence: CASSAPGRNTIYF. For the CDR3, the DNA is TGTGCCAGTAGTGCCCCAGGGCGAAACACCATATATTTT.

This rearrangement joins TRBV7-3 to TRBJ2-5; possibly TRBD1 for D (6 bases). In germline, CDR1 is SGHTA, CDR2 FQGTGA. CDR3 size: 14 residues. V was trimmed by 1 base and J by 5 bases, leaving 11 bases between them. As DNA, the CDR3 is TGTGCCAGCAGCTTAAGTCCAGGGGAGGAGACCCAGTACTTC. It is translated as CASSLSPGEETQYF.

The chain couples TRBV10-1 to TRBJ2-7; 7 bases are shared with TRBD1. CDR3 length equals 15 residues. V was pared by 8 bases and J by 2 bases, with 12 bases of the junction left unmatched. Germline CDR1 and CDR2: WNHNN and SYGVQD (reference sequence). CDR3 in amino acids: CASSDPGQAPYEQYF. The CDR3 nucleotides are TGCGCCAGCTCCGATCCAGGACAGGCCCCCTACGAGCAGTACTTC.

The CDR3 DNA is TGTGCCAGCAGATTGGACAGCTCCTACGAGCAGTACTTC. This codes for CASRLDSSYEQYF. The genes are TRBV6-5 and TRBJ2-7; TRBD1 is a possible D gene (6 bases). The germline gives CDR1 MNHEY, CDR2 SVGAGI. CDR3 length equals 13 residues. V gave up 6 bases and J gave up 0 bases, with 9 bases separating them.

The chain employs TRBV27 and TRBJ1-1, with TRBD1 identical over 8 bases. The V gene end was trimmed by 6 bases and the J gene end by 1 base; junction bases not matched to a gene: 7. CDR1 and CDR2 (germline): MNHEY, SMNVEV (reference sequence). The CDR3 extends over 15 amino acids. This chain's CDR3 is CASRSTGTGNTEAFF. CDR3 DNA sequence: TGTGCCAGCAGAAGCACCGGGACAGGGAACACTGAAGCTTTCTTT.